This T cell receptor beta chain was identified in a study of identifying expanded T cells in peripheral blood. Findings and limits, study-wide: Over about two and four weeks, about 15 and 19 clones changed, versus 1.2 between replicates. Across healthy donors, higher total template counts meant significantly greater approximately two-week count variance.

This clone was observed once. Its antigen is unidentified. During the collection period, no donor immune events like infections were recorded. Here immunoSEQ multiplex PCR was the method, and the copy in TCRdb shows in-frame clones only, minus some. The repertoire holds tens of thousands of clones, 88% seen once, with 3% to 4% in the top ten. There are 18 residues in the CDR3. Germline V gives CDR1 MNHNS, CDR2 SASEGT. After removal of 2 bases from V and 5 bases from J, the junction contained 16 bases not matched to a gene. The receptor's source is a person between 18 and 69 years old in good health. The sample taken for sequencing was blood. This chain uses TRBV6-1 with TRBJ2-7; 9 bases map to TRBD1. Written as DNA, the CDR3 is TGTGCCAGCAGTGAAAGGGCCCCCTGGACAGGGGTTTTGAACGAGCAGTACTTC. As protein: CASSERAPWTGVLNEQYF.